Listed below are T cell receptor beta chains from one sample, sequenced in a study of shared clonotypes between healthy human individuals. Measured with immunoSEQ multiplex PCR; TCRdb has only the in-frame clones, and not every one. The sample lists millions of clones; 95% were seen once. The material sequenced was naive CD4+ T cells sorted from blood. These TCRs come from a man younger than 35 in good health. The CDR3 runs from the conserved cysteine through the conserved F or W. The order of the fields is J gene, V gene, clone size, D gene, CDR3 protein, CDR3 DNA. The D gene is left open where the match is weak. The size of a clone is reported for some rows only, either as once, few or many, or as a class for expanded clones.

TRBJ2-7 | TRBV7-9 | - | TRBD1 | CASSLGLRDRGAYEQYF | TGTGCCAGCAGCTTGGGTCTCCGAGACAGGGGGGCCTACGAGCAGTACTTC
TRBJ2-3 | TRBV2 | - | - | CASSADSSTDTQYF | TGTGCCAGCAGTGCCGACAGTAGTACAGATACGCAGTATTTT
TRBJ1-1 | TRBV6-6 | - | TRBD1 | CASSYSGTGGTEAFF | TGTGCCAGCAGTTACTCGGGGACAGGGGGGACTGAAGCTTTCTTT
TRBJ1-4 | TRBV7-9 | - | - | CASSRGDLAEKLFF | TGTGCCAGCAGCCGCGGGGACTTGGCTGAAAAACTGTTTTTT
TRBJ1-6 | TRBV6-6 | few | - | CASREDSSPLHF | TGTGCCAGCAGAGAGGACAGTTCACCCCTCCACTTT
TRBJ2-7 | TRBV7-8 | - | - | CASSLQGEQYF | TGTGCCAGCAGCTTACAGGGCGAGCAGTACTTC
TRBJ2-7 | TRBV15 | - | - | CATSRDLAPYEQYF | TGTGCCACCAGCAGAGATCTGGCACCCTACGAGCAGTACTTC
TRBJ1-6 | TRBV7-9 | - | - | CASSLGTPYNSPLHF | TGTGCCAGCAGCTTAGGGACCCCCTATAATTCACCCCTCCACTTT
TRBJ1-1 | TRBV4-1 | - | TRBD1 | CASSRETGGASEAFF | TGCGCCAGCAGCCGCGAGACAGGGGGCGCGAGTGAAGCTTTCTTT
TRBJ2-3 | TRBV11-3 | few | - | CASSLGGRVSDTQYF | TGTGCCAGCAGCTTAGGGGGCAGGGTTTCAGATACGCAGTATTTT
TRBJ2-7 | TRBV13 | - | TRBD1 | CASSPRTGGGYEQYF | TGTGCCAGCAGCCCACGGACAGGGGGCGGGTACGAGCAGTACTTC
TRBJ1-4 | TRBV7-8 | - | - | CASSPTSGTSTNEKLFF | TGTGCCAGCAGCCCTACCTCAGGGACATCTACTAATGAAAAACTGTTTTTT